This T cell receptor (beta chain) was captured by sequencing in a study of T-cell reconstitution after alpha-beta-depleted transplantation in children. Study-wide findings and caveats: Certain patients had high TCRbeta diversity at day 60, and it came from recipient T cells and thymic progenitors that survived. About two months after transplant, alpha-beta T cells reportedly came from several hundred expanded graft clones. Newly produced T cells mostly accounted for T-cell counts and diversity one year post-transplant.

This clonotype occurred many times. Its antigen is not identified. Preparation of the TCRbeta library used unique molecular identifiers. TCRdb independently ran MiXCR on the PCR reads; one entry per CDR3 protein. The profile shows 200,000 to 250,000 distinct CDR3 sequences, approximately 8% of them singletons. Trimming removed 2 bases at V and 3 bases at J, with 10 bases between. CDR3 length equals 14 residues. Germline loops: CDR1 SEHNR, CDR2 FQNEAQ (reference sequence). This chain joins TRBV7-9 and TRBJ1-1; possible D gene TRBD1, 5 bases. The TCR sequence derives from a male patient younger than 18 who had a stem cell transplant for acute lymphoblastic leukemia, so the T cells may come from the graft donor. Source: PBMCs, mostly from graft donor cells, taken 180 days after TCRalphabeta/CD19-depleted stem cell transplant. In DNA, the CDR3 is TGTGCCAGCAGCTTAAGGGGCGAGGACACTGAAGCTTTCTTT. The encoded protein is CASSLRGEDTEAFF.